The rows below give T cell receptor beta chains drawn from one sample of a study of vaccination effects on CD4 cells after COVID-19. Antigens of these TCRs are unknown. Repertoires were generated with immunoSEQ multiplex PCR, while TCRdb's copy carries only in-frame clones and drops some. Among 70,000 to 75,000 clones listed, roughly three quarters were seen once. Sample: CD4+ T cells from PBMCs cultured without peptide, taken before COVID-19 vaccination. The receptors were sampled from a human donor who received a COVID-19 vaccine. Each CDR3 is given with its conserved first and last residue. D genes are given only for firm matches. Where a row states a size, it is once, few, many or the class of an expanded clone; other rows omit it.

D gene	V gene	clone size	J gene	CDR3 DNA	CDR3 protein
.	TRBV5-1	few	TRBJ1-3	TGCGCCAGCAGCTTGGGGGGGCTGTATGGAAACACCATATATTTT	CASSLGGLYGNTIYF
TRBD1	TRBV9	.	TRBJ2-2	TGTGCCAGCACTCCCGGGACAGGGGACACCGGGGAGCTGTTTTTT	CASTPGTGDTGELFF
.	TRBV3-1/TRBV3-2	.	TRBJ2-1	TGTGCCAGCAGCCTCAGGGGTGGGGATGAGCAGTTCTTC	CASSLRGGDEQFF
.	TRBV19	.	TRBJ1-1	TGTGCCAGTAGTATAGGGGCCTCCCGGGGCACTGAAGCTTTCTTT	CASSIGASRGTEAFF
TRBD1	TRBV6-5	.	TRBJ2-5	TGTGCCAGCAGTTCAACCGGGACAGGGAAAGAGACCCAGTACTTC	CASSSTGTGKETQYF
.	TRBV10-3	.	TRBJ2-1	TGTGCCACCTCGTCGGGACTCGATGAGCAGTTCTTC	CATSSGLDEQFF
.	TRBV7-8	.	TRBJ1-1	TGTGCCAGCAGCTTAGTAGCAGGGGCGTTTGAAGCTTTCTTT	CASSLVAGAFEAFF
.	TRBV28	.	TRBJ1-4	TGTGCCAGCAGTCCGAGTCTAGGTCGGGAAAAACTGTTTTTT	CASSPSLGREKLFF
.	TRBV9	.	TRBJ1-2	TGTGCCAGCAGCGTATTTCCCCAGCCGGGTGGCTACACCTTC	CASSVFPQPGGYTF
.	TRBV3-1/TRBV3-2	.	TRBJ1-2	TGTGCCAGCAGCCAAGAGTGGGCGGAGAAGGGCTACACCTTC	CASSQEWAEKGYTF
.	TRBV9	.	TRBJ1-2	TGTGCCAGCAGCGTAGTCGGGTCTGGCTACACCTTC	CASSVVGSGYTF
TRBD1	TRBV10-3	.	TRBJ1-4	TGTGCCATCAGTGCAAGAGGGGGCCTATCTGAAAAACTGTTTTTT	CAISARGGLSEKLFF
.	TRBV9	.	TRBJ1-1	TGTGCCAGCAGCGCCGGGGCGCAAAGGACTGAAGCTTTCTTT	CASSAGAQRTEAFF
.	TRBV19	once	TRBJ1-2	TGTGCCAGTAGAAGGCGGACACCTGACTATGGCTACACCTTC	CASRRRTPDYGYTF
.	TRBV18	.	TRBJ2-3	TGTGCCAGCTCACGGATTGGAGATACGCAGTATTTT	CASSRIGDTQYF
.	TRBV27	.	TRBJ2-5	TGTGCCAGCAAAAAAGGGGAGACCCAGTACTTC	CASKKGETQYF
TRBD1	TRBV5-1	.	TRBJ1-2	TGCGCCAGCAGACAGGGGACCGTAGACCTCTATGGCTACACCTTC	CASRQGTVDLYGYTF
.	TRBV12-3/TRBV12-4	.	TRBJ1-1	TGTGCCAGCAGTTTAGTAAGTTACACTGAAGCTTTCTTT	CASSLVSYTEAFF
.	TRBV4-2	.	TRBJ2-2	TGTGCCAGCAGCCAGCTAGAAGGGCGAGCGAACACCGGGGAGCTGTTTTTT	CASSQLEGRANTGELFF
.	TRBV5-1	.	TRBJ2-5	TGCGCCAGCAGCCAGGGGCCCCTCGGAGAGACCCAGTACTTC	CASSQGPLGETQYF
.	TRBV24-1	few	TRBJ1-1	TGTGCCACCAGCAGCGAGAGGGGGACTGAAGCTTTCTTT	CATSSERGTEAFF
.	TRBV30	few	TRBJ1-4	TGTGCCTGGAGCCGCTCCTATGAAAAACTGTTTTTT	CAWSRSYEKLFF
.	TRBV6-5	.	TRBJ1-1	TGTGCCAGCAGGCGCGACAGCGCCGTGAACACTGAAGCTTTCTTT	CASRRDSAVNTEAFF
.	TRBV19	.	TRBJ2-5	TGTGCCAGTAGTACAATCCAGGGGACACGAGAGACCCAGTACTTC	CASSTIQGTRETQYF
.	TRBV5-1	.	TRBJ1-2	TGCGCCAGCAGCTTGGATAAACCGACACTTAACTATGGCTACACCTTC	CASSLDKPTLNYGYTF
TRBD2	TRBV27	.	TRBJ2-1	TGTGCCAGCACGAGGGCGGGGAGGGGCTCCTACAATGAGCAGTTCTTC	CASTRAGRGSYNEQFF
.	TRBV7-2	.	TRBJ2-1	TGTGCCAGCAGCTTGGGATCTAGGCCCCTAGATGAGCAGTTCTTC	CASSLGSRPLDEQFF
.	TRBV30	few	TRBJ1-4	TGTGCCTGGATGGATTACAGGCCGAATGAAAAACTGTTTTTT	CAWMDYRPNEKLFF
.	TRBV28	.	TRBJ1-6	TGTGCCAGCAGTTTCCCCCCGGGATCACCCCTCCACTTT	CASSFPPGSPLHF
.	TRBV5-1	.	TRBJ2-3	TGCGCCAGCAGCTTGGATTGGGGGACAGATACGCAGTATTTT	CASSLDWGTDTQYF
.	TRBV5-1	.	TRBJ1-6	TGCGCCAGCAGCTTGGGGGGTCCCTCGGTGACCTCACCCCTCCACTTT	CASSLGGPSVTSPLHF
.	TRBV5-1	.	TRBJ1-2	TGCGCCAGCAGCTTGCGCGGGGATGGCTACACCTTC	CASSLRGDGYTF
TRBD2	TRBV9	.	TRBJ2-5	TGTGCCAGCAGCGTATCCAGCGGGGGAACCCAGTACTTC	CASSVSSGGTQYF
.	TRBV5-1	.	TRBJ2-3	TGCGCCAGCAGCTTCGCTCCTCTGGCGGGGGCTGCAGATACGCAGTATTTT	CASSFAPLAGAADTQYF
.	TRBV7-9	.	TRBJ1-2	TGTGCCAGCAGCCCCCAAAACCTAGACGGAGTTAACTATGGCTACACCTTC	CASSPQNLDGVNYGYTF
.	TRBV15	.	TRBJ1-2	TGTGCCACCAGCAGCGGATCCGGTGGCTACACCTTC	CATSSGSGGYTF
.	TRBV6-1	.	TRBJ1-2	TGTGCCAGCAGTGAGGGGCCAGGGCTGGGCTACACCTTC	CASSEGPGLGYTF
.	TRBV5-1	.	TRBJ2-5	TGCGCCAGCAGCCACGGACAGAGGTACCAAGAGACCCAGTACTTC	CASSHGQRYQETQYF
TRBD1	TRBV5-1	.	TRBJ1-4	TGCGCCACGCGACAGGGCCGTAATGAAAAACTGTTTTTT	CATRQGRNEKLFF